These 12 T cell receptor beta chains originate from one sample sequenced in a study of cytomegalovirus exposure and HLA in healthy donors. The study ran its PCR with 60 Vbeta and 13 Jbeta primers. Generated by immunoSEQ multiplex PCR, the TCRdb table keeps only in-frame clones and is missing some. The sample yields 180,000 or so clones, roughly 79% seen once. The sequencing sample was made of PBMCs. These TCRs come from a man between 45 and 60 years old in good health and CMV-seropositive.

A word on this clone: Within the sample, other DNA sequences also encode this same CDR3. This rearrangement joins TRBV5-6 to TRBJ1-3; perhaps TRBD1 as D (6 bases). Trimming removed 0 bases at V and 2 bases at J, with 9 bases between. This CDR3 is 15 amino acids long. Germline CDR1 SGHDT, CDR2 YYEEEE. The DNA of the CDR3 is TGTGCCAGCAGCTTGGGAACAGGGACTGGAAACACCATATATTTT. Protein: CASSLGTGTGNTIYF.

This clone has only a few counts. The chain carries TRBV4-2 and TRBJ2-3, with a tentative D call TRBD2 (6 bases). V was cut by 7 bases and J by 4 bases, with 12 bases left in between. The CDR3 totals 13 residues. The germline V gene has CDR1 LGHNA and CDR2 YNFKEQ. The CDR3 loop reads CASNQGGADTQYF. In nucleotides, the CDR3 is TGTGCCAGCAATCAAGGCGGGGCAGATACGCAGTATTTT.

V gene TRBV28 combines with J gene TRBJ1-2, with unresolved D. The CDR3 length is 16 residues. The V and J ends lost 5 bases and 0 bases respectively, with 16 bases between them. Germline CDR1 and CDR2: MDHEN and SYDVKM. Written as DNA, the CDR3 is TGTGCCAGCAGTCGTACGACCCAGGCGCCTAACTATGGCTACACCTTC. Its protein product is CASSRTTQAPNYGYTF.

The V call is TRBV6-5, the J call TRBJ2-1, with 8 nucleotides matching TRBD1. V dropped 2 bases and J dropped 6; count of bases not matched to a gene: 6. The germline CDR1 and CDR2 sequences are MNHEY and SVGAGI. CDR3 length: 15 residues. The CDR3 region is CASSYAGQVSNEQFF. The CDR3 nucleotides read TGTGCCAGCAGTTACGCGGGACAGGTGTCCAATGAGCAGTTCTTC.

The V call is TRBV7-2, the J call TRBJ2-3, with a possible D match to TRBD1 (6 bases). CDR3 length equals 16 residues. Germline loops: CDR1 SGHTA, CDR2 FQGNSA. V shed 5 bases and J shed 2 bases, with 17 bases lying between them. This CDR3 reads CASSNTGTKATDTQYF. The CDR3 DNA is TGTGCCAGCAGCAATACCGGGACAAAAGCCACAGATACGCAGTATTTT.

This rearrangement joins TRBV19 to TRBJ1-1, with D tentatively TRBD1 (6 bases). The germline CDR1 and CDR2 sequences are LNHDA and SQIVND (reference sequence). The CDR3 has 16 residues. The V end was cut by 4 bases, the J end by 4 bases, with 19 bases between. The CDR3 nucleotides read TGTGCCAGTAGTAAGGCTTCCAGGGGCGGGAGCACTGAAGCTTTCTTT. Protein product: CASSKASRGGSTEAFF.

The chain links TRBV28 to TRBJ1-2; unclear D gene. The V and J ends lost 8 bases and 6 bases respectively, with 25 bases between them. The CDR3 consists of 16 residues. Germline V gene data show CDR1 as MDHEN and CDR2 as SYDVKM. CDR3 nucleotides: TGTGCCAGCTCCCTGGGGTTGGGCGGGATTGGGCATGGCTACACCTTC. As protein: CASSLGLGGIGHGYTF.

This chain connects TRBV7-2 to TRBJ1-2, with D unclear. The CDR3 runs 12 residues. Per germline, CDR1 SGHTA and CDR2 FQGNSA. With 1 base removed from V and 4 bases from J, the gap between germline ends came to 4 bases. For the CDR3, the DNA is TGTGCCAGCAGCTTAGTCGTCTATGGCTACACCTTC. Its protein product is CASSLVVYGYTF.

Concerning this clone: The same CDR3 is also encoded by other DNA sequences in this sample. The DNA of the CDR3 is TGTGCCAGCAGCTTAGGGGGGCAAGGAAACACCATATATTTT. Translation: CASSLGGQGNTIYF. This rearrangement joins TRBV7-6 to TRBJ1-3; a possible D gene is TRBD1 (6 bases). Trimming removed 1 base from V and 4 bases from J, with 8 bases in between. Germline V gene data show CDR1 as SGHVS and CDR2 as FNYEAQ. The CDR3 sequence is 14 residues long. Supplemented by reference TRBV7-6 and TRBJ1-3, the full variable domain reads GAGVSQSPRYKVTKRGQDVALRCDPISGHVSLYWYRQALGQGPEFLTYFNYEAQQDKSGLPNDRFSAERPEGSISTLTIQRTEQRDSAMYRCASSLGGQGNTIYFGEGSWLTVV.

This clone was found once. In DNA, the CDR3 is TGTGCCAGCAGCTTGACGGGGGGCCCCACAGATACGCAGTATTTT. Translating it yields CASSLTGGPTDTQYF. V is TRBV5-4 and J is TRBJ2-3, with a tentative D call TRBD2 (7 bases). The CDR3 spans 15 residues. In germline, CDR1 is SGHNT, CDR2 YYREEE (reference sequence). Trimming shortened V by 1 base and J by 2 bases, and 11 bases separated the two germline ends. The full variable domain, completed using reference TRBV5-4 and TRBJ2-3, is ETGVTQSPTHLIKTRGQQVTLRCSSQSGHNTVSWYQQALGQGPQFIFQYYREEENGRGNFPPRFSGLQFPNYSSELNVNALELDDSALYLCASSLTGGPTDTQYFGPGTRLTVL.

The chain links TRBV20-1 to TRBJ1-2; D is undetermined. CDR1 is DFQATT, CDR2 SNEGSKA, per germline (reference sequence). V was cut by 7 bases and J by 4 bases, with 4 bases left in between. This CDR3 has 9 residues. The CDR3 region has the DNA TGCAGTGTCAGCTATGGCTACACCTTC. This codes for CSVSYGYTF.

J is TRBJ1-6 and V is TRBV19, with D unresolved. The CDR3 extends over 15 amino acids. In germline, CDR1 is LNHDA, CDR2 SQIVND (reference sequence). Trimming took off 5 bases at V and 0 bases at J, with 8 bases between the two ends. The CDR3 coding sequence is TGTGCCAGTAGTCCCGGTGGCTCCTATAATTCACCCCTCCACTTT. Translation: CASSPGGSYNSPLHF.